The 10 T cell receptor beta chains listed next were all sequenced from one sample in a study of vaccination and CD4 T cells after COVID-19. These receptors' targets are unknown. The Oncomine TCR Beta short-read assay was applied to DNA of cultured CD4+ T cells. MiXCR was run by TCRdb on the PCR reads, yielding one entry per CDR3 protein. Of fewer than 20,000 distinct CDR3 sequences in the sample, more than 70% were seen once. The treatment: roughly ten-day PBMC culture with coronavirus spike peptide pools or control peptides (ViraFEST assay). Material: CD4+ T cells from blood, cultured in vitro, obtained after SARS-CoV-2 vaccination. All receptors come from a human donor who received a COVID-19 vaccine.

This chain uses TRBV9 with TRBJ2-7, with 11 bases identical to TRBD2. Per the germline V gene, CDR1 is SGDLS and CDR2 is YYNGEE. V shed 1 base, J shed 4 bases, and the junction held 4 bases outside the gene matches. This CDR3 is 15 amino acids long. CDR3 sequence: CASSVRPSGGYEQYF. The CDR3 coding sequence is TGTGCCAGCAGCGTACGCCCTAGCGGGGGGTACGAGCAGTACTTC.

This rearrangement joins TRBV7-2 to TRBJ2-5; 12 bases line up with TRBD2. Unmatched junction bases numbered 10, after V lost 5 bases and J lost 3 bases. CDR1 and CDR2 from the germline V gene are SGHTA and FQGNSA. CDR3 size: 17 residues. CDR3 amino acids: CASSPRQTSGGKETQYF. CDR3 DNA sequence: TGTGCCAGCAGCCCCCGACAAACTAGCGGGGGGAAAGAGACCCAGTACTTC.

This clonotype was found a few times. CDR3 in amino acids: CASSSKGGSDYGYTF. The CDR3 DNA sequence: TGTGCCAGCAGTTCAAAAGGGGGGTCAGACTATGGCTACACCTTC. The rearrangement joins TRBV6-5 to TRBJ1-2, with D perhaps TRBD1 (6 bases). Germline CDR1 and CDR2: MNHEY and SVGAGI. The V and J ends lost 4 bases and 3 bases respectively, with 15 bases between them. The CDR3 is 15 amino acids.

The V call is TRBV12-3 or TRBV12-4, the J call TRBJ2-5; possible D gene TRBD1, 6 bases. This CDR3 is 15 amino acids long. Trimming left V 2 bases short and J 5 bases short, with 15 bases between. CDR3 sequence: CASSLFYRAWETQYF. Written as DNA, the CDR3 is TGTGCCAGCAGTTTATTTTACAGGGCGTGGGAGACCCAGTACTTC.

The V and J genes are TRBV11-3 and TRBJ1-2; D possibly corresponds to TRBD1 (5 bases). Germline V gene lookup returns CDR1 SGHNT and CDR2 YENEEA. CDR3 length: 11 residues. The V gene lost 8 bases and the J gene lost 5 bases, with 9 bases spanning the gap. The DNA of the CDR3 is TGTGCCAGCGGGGGAGGTTATGGCTACACCTTC. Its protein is CASGGGYGYTF.

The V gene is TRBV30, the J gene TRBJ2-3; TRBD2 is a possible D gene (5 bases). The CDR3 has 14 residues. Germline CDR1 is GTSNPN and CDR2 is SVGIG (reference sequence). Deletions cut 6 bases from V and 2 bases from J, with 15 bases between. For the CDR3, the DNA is TGTGCCTGCTCTCGGGGAGATAACACAGATACGCAGTATTTT. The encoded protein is CACSRGDNTDTQYF.

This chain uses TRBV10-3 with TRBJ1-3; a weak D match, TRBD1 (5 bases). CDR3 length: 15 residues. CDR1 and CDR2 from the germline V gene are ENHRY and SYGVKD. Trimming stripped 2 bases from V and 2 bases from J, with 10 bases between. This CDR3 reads CAISEGAGTGNTIYF. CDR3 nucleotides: TGTGCCATCAGTGAGGGTGCAGGGACTGGAAACACCATATATTTT.

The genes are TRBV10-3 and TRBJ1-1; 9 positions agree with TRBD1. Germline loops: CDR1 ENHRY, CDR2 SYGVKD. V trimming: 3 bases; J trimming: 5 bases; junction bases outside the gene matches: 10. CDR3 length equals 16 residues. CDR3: CAISDRQGVADTEAFF. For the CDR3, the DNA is TGTGCCATCAGTGATCGACAGGGGGTGGCTGATACTGAAGCTTTCTTT.

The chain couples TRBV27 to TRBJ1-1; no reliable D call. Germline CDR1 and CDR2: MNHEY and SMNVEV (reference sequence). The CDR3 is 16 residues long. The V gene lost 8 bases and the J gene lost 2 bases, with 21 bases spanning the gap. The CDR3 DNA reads TGTGCCAGCGGAAGAGAGATGGCAACACTAAACACTGAAGCTTTCTTT. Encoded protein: CASGREMATLNTEAFF.

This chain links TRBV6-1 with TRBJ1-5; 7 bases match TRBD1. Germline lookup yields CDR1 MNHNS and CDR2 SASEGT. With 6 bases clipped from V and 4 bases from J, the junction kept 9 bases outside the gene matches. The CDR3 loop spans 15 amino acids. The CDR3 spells CASRRTGDRNQPQHF. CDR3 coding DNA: TGTGCCAGCAGACGGACAGGCGATAGGAATCAGCCCCAGCATTTT.